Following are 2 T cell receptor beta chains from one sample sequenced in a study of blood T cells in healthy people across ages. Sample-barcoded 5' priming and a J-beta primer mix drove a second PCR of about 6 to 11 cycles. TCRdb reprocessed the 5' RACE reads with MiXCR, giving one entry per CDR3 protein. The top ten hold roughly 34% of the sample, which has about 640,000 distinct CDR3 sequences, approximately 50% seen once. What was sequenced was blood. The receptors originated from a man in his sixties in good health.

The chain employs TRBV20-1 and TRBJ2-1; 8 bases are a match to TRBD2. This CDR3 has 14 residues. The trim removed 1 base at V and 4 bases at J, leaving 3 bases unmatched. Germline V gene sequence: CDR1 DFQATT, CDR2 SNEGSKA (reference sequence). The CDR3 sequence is CSARGRGVYNEQFF. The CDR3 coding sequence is TGCAGTGCTAGAGGGCGGGGGGTTTACAATGAGCAGTTCTTC.

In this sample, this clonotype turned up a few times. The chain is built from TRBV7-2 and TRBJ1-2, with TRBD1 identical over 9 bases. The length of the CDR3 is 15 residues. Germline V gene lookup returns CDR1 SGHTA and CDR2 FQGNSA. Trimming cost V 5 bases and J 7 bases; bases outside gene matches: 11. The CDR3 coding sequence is TGTGCCAGCAGCGCTTACCGGGACAGGGCTTCTGGCTACACCTTC. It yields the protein CASSAYRDRASGYTF.